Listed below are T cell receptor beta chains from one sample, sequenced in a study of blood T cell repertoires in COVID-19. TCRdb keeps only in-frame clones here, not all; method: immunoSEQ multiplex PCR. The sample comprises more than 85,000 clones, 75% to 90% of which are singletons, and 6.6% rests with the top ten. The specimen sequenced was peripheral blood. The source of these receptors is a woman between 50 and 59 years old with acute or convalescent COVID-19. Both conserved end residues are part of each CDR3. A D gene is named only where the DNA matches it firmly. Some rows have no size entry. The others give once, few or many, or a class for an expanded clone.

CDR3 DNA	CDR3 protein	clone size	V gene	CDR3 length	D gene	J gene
TGTGCCAGCACCTCCGACGGTAGAGGGACTGAAGCTTTCTTT	CASTSDGRGTEAFF	-	TRBV2	14	-	TRBJ1-1
TGTGCCAGCAGAGGGACAGGGACCTACGAGCAGTACTTC	CASRGTGTYEQYF	once	TRBV6-5	13	TRBD1	TRBJ2-7
TGTGCCTGGACCCCTAGGACAGGGAGCTACACCTTC	CAWTPRTGSYTF	-	TRBV30	12	TRBD1	TRBJ1-2
TGTGCCAGCAGCTGGGGACAGGGGAACATTCAGTACTTC	CASSWGQGNIQYF	few	TRBV5-8	13	TRBD1	TRBJ2-4
TGTGCCAGCAGTTTAACACCGAACACTGAAGCTTTCTTT	CASSLTPNTEAFF	once	TRBV12-3/TRBV12-4	13	-	TRBJ1-1
TGTGCCAGCAGTTACAGAAACTATGGCTACACCTTC	CASSYRNYGYTF	-	TRBV28	12	-	TRBJ1-2
TGTGCCACCAGTGGTTCAGCGGGGGGCATCAATGAGCAGTTCTTC	CATSGSAGGINEQFF	once	TRBV24-1	15	TRBD2	TRBJ2-1
TGTGCCAGCAGTTTTCCTCTACAGGGTGGGAATCAGCCCCAGCATTTT	CASSFPLQGGNQPQHF	-	TRBV28	16	-	TRBJ1-5
TGTGCCAGCAGCATCGGGGTCAGTCCTGATGGCTACACCTTC	CASSIGVSPDGYTF	-	TRBV9	14	-	TRBJ1-2
TGTGCCAGCTCAGAGACCGACAGGGATGGCTACACCTTC	CASSETDRDGYTF	few	TRBV18	13	TRBD1	TRBJ1-2
TGTGCCAGCAGCCCACCCGGGGACAGGACGTACGAGCAGTACTTC	CASSPPGDRTYEQYF	-	TRBV9	15	TRBD1	TRBJ2-7
TGTGCCAGCAGCTTAACCGCCCGGGTTGGGTCGGCGGCGCAGGGCTACACCTTC	CASSLTARVGSAAQGYTF	-	TRBV7-3	18	-	TRBJ1-2
TGTGCCAGCAGCTTCAGGCCGAACACTGAAGCTTTCTTT	CASSFRPNTEAFF	-	TRBV7-3	13	-	TRBJ1-1
TGTGCCAGCCACTGGCGGGGACAGGGAAACACCATATATTTT	CASHWRGQGNTIYF	-	TRBV6-5	14	TRBD1	TRBJ1-3
TGTGCCAGCAGCTCACCGGACAGGTTTAACTATGGCTACACCTTC	CASSSPDRFNYGYTF	once	TRBV5-8	15	TRBD1	TRBJ1-2
TGTGCCAGCAGCTTCCGGGGTGCTAATTCACCCCTCCACTTT	CASSFRGANSPLHF	-	TRBV5-6	14	-	TRBJ1-6
TGTGCCAGCAGTTTTCCGCAGGGACAAGCTAACTATGGCTACACCTTC	CASSFPQGQANYGYTF	-	TRBV28	16	-	TRBJ1-2
TGTGCCAGCACCCTCGGGACAGCGTACCAAGAGACCCAGTACTTC	CASTLGTAYQETQYF	many	TRBV9	15	TRBD1	TRBJ2-5
TGTGCCTGCACAAGGGGGCCTGGAAACACCATATATTTT	CACTRGPGNTIYF	-	TRBV30	13	TRBD1	TRBJ1-3
TGTGCCAGCAGTGAGATTCCGGTTAGCCCTGAAGCTTTCTTT	CASSEIPVSPEAFF	-	TRBV6-1	14	-	TRBJ1-1
TGTGCCAGCAGTACGAGCGGGACAGGGGAAAAACTGTTTTTT	CASSTSGTGEKLFF	-	TRBV6-5	14	TRBD1	TRBJ1-4
TGTGCCAGCAGTGAAGGGGCTGAAGGTGGCAATGAGCAGTTCTTC	CASSEGAEGGNEQFF	once	TRBV6-4	15	-	TRBJ2-1
TGTGCCAGCAGCTTAGAGGGACAGGTTAATGAAAAACTGTTTTTT	CASSLEGQVNEKLFF	-	TRBV7-9	15	TRBD1	TRBJ1-4
TGTGCCAGCAGTTACCGCCCGACAGTTCTCAATCAGCCCCAGCATTTT	CASSYRPTVLNQPQHF	-	TRBV6-2/TRBV6-3	16	-	TRBJ1-5
TGTGCCAGCAGTTTATACAGGGGATGGCTCGGCTACACCTTC	CASSLYRGWLGYTF	once	TRBV28	14	TRBD1	TRBJ1-2
TGTGCCAGCAGCTTGCCTAGCGGGGACCTTGGGACCCAGTACTTC	CASSLPSGDLGTQYF	-	TRBV5-6	15	TRBD2	TRBJ2-5
TGCGCCAGCAGCCCGATGACAGGGTCCAATGAAAAACTGTTTTTT	CASSPMTGSNEKLFF	-	TRBV5-1	15	TRBD1	TRBJ1-4
TGTGCCTGGAGTGTACCCGGGGGTGGCTACACCTTC	CAWSVPGGGYTF	-	TRBV30	12	-	TRBJ1-2
TGTGCCAGTAGTTCCCAGGCGGGACAGGGAGGCGGGGAGCTGTTTTTT	CASSSQAGQGGGELFF	-	TRBV19	16	TRBD1	TRBJ2-2
TGTGCCAGCAGCCAACGGGACAGGGTGGGTGGCTACACCTTC	CASSQRDRVGGYTF	-	TRBV3-1/TRBV3-2	14	TRBD1	TRBJ1-2
TGTGCCAGCAGTCCCGGGGACACCCGAGAGGGCACTGAAGCTTTCTTT	CASSPGDTREGTEAFF	-	TRBV28	16	-	TRBJ1-1
TGTGCCAGCAGCGTGACAGGTTTGGGGTCACCCCTCCACTTT	CASSVTGLGSPLHF	-	TRBV7-2	14	-	TRBJ1-6
TGTGCCAGCAGTGAAGGGGGGCCCCCTGGAGATACGCAGTATTTT	CASSEGGPPGDTQYF	-	TRBV6-1	15	-	TRBJ2-3
TGTGCCAGCGGATGGGACAGGGGGGATCAGCCCCAGCATTTT	CASGWDRGDQPQHF	-	TRBV2	14	TRBD1	TRBJ1-5
TGTGCCAGCAGCGCCCGAGAACAGGGCTCCTACGAGCAGTACTTC	CASSAREQGSYEQYF	-	TRBV9	15	-	TRBJ2-7
TGTGCCAGCAGCGTAGGGACTAGCGAAGCAGATACGCAGTATTTT	CASSVGTSEADTQYF	-	TRBV9	15	TRBD2	TRBJ2-3
TGTGCCATCAGTGAGTCAGGGAGAGGAAACACCATATATTTT	CAISESGRGNTIYF	-	TRBV10-3	14	-	TRBJ1-3
TGTGCCAGCAGTTTCACGGATCCAATCGCGGGGGACACCATATATTTT	CASSFTDPIAGDTIYF	-	TRBV6-5	16	-	TRBJ1-3
TGTGCCAGCAGCTTTAGAGGGTTTAGGTCACCCCTCCACTTT	CASSFRGFRSPLHF	-	TRBV5-6	14	-	TRBJ1-6
TGTGCCAGCAGTTACTACAGGGGGTCTGGCTACACCTTC	CASSYYRGSGYTF	medium-sized	TRBV6-2/TRBV6-3	13	TRBD1	TRBJ1-2
TGTGCCAGCAGCCGCAGGACAGGGGGTACCTATGGCTACACCTTC	CASSRRTGGTYGYTF	-	TRBV13	15	TRBD1	TRBJ1-2